These T cell receptor beta chains were read from a single sample in a study of blood T cell repertoires in COVID-19. Some clones are missing from TCRdb's copy, which holds only in-frame ones; the method was immunoSEQ multiplex PCR. The sample has 150,000 to 200,000 clones; 85% are singletons. The sample was peripheral blood. Receptors were obtained from a man aged 55 to 70 with COVID-19, enrolled during active disease. CDR3s include the opening cysteine and the closing phenylalanine or tryptophan. Fields, in order: V gene, J gene, CDR3 protein.

>TRBV5-4|TRBJ1-1
CASSLKQTNTEAFF
>TRBV9|TRBJ1-6
CASSTRDGSFYNSPLHF
>TRBV7-9|TRBJ2-5
CASSSGLAGYF
>TRBV30|TRBJ1-2
CAWSPASSGVFGYTF
>TRBV6-1|TRBJ1-1
CASSEQGLAEAFF
>TRBV28|TRBJ1-1
CASSVTGTPYEAFF
>TRBV9|TRBJ1-6
CASSVDTGGHSPLHF
>TRBV13|TRBJ2-7
CASSLPATGIRDEQYF
>TRBV5-1|TRBJ2-1
CASSLVPGVDEQFF
>TRBV10-3|TRBJ2-2
CAISDRRQGNTGELFF
>TRBV28|TRBJ2-7
CASSFPGGYEQYF
>TRBV19|TRBJ1-6
CASSIGRGNSPLHF
>TRBV10-3|TRBJ1-4
CAIKPSGQGEKLFF
>TRBV3-1/TRBV3-2|TRBJ2-7
CASSQERGRGEQYF
>TRBV7-9|TRBJ2-2
CASTQGLPNTGELFF
>TRBV10-3|TRBJ1-6
CAISDLEQGGSPLHF
>TRBV27|TRBJ2-1
CASSPMGLAGGQNEQFF
>TRBV18|TRBJ2-1
CASSPPIRGLGNEQFF
>TRBV6-6|TRBJ1-2
CASSYVNRGHGYTF
>TRBV11-3|TRBJ2-7
CASSMTGKPYEQYF
>TRBV7-2|TRBJ2-2
CASSRGGNTGELFF
>TRBV10-3|TRBJ1-1
CAISWSGTEAFF
>TRBV9|TRBJ2-1
CASSVTSPVSYNEQFF
>TRBV6-1|TRBJ1-5
CASSDLRTGANQPQHF
>TRBV7-2|TRBJ2-3
CASSLRTSGRSNTQYF
>TRBV25-1|TRBJ2-7
CASTQQGPRGEQYF
>TRBV24-1|TRBJ2-1
CATSVVNEQFF
>TRBV4-2|TRBJ1-2
CASSGEIRGGYGYTF
>TRBV6-5|TRBJ2-7
CASSSPLAAYEQYF
>TRBV7-8|TRBJ1-4
CASSQPGTNEKLFF
>TRBV24-1|TRBJ2-2
CATSDRQVNTGELFF
>TRBV19|TRBJ2-6
CASSQREGRVGANVLTF
>TRBV7-9|TRBJ1-2
CASSFGQANGYTF
>TRBV2|TRBJ1-6
CASSDNREAGFGPLHF
>TRBV10-3|TRBJ1-4
CAISNPTGRSANEKLFF
>TRBV21-1|TRBJ2-1
CASSKEKAGGFSRYNEQFF
>TRBV29-1|TRBJ2-3
CSVGGRPTDTQYF
>TRBV5-4|TRBJ2-3
CASSWAGGTDTQYF
>TRBV29-1|TRBJ2-1
CSVARQYSYNEQFF
>TRBV29-1|TRBJ2-7
CSVELAGGFYEQYF
>TRBV3-1/TRBV3-2|TRBJ2-3
CASSQDLREYGTDTQYF
>TRBV2|TRBJ1-1
CASRANLWNTEAFF
>TRBV3-1/TRBV3-2|TRBJ2-2
CASSQGGLAVTGELFF
>TRBV7-6|TRBJ2-1
CASSSTGERYNEQFF
>TRBV10-3|TRBJ2-5
CAISFRGTEVETQYF
>TRBV4-2|TRBJ2-2
CASSQDVVADNTGELFF
>TRBV19|TRBJ1-5
CASSGLAGGDSNQPQHF
>TRBV18|TRBJ1-6
CASSPAGYNNSPLHF
>TRBV29-1|TRBJ1-1
CSVGPGVGTEAFF
>TRBV9|TRBJ1-1
CASSVQQTYPMNTEAFF
>TRBV7-2|TRBJ1-4
CASSLAGGGLSEKLFF